This T cell receptor beta chain came from a study of identical twins. There are many counts of this clonotype. Trimming removed 4 bases at V and 5 bases at J, with 18 bases between. The CDR3 totals 16 residues. Germline CDR1 is MNHEY and CDR2 is SMNVEV (reference sequence). cDNA carried unique molecular identifiers, and a universal primer site was added by template switching. TCRdb reprocessed the 5' RACE reads via MiXCR and lists one record per CDR3 protein. This sample has roughly 1,500,000 distinct CDR3 sequences; about 32% occur once, and the top ten carry approximately 0.29%. This sequence joins TRBV27 and TRBJ1-5; the D gene is possibly TRBD1 (5 bases). The TCR comes from a newborn girl in good health. Material for sequencing was cord blood. The CDR3 is CASSSHGDSWYQPQHF. The CDR3, as DNA: TGTGCCAGCAGTTCCCATGGAGACAGTTGGTATCAGCCCCAGCATTTT.